Detailed here is one T cell receptor (beta chain). No antigen is known for it. Germline CDR1 MNHEY, CDR2 SVGEGT. This CDR3 comprises 14 residues. V lost 6 bases, J lost 3 bases, and 13 bases lay in between. This sample is drawn from a study of T cell responses to AZD1222 COVID-19 vaccine. Libraries were prepared by immunoSEQ multiplex PCR; TCRdb keeps only in-frame clonotypes and omits some of them. The sample gives 200,000 or so clones, 90% to 95% of which show up once; about 9.2% is in the top ten. Regarding the study as a whole: Nearly half of spike-specific TCRs reportedly target variant regions that are unmutated in the B.1.351 and B.1.1.7 variants.

The chain joins TRBV6-2 or TRBV6-3 to TRBJ2-3; D is unclear. The sample was peripheral blood, taken on day 0 of AZD1222 vaccination. This receptor was taken from an adult in good health. The CDR3 loop reads CASSLLYGTDTQYF. The CDR3 DNA is TGTGCCAGCAGCCTTCTCTACGGGACAGATACGCAGTATTTT.